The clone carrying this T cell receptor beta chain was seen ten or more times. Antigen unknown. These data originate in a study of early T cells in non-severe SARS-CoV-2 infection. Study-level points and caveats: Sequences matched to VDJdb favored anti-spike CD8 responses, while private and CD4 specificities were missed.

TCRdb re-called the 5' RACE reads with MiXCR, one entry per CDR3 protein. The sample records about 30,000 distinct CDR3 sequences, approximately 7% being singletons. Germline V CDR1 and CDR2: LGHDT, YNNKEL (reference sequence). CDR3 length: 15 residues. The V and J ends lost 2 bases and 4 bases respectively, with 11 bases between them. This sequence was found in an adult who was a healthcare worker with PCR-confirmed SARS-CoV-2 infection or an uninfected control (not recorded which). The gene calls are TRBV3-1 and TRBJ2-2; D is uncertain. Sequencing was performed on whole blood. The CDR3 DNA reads TGTGCCAGCAGCCAAAGAGTGACCATCACCGGGGAGCTGTTTTTT. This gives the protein CASSQRVTITGELFF.